These 14 T cell receptor beta chains originate from one sample sequenced in a study of molecular identifiers for immune sequencing clone quantification. One entry per CDR3 protein, called by TCRdb with MiXCR from the PCR reads. This sample has nearly 650,000 distinct CDR3 sequences; less than 30% occur once, and the top ten carry 0.7% to 0.95%. The sequenced sample consisted of naive CD8+ T cells from blood, with Jurkat cell RNA spiked in. Subset given: FACS-sorted CD8+CD4-CCR7+CD45RA+ naive T cells. These receptors came from a human donor in good health. Some libraries in this study had Jurkat cell RNA spiked in.

On this clonotype itself: A read error may account for a junction end that differs from germline. This rearrangement joins TRBV2 to TRBJ2-7; D is unclear. Germline loops: CDR1 SNHLY, CDR2 FYNNEI. This CDR3 has 16 amino acids. CDR3 coding DNA: TGTGCCAGCAGTGAAGCGCCTCTTCGAAGCTCCCACGAGCAGTACTTC. It translates to CASSEAPLRSSHEQYF.

This clonotype has ten or more counts. This chain joins TRBV29-1 and TRBJ2-2; the D gene is possibly TRBD2 (6 bases). The CDR3 is 15 residues long. Germline-derived CDR1 and CDR2 are SQVTM and ANQGSEA. V was cut by 8 bases and J by 2 bases, with 18 bases left in between. CDR3 amino acids: CSPWRGKGNTGELFF. CDR3 nucleotide sequence: TGCAGCCCTTGGCGGGGTAAGGGTAACACCGGGGAGCTGTTTTTT.

This clonotype appeared many times. The chain uses TRBV5-6 and TRBJ2-7; 8 positions agree with TRBD2. This CDR3 comprises 15 residues. Trimming at V came to 4 bases and at J to 3 bases, leaving 9 bases not matched to a gene. Germline CDR1 SGHDT, CDR2 YYEEEE. For the CDR3, the DNA is TGTGCCAGCAGCCCACTTGGTAGCGGGAACTACGAGCAGTACTTC. Translation: CASSPLGSGNYEQYF. Supplemented by reference TRBV5-6 and TRBJ2-7, the full variable domain reads DAGVTQSPTHLIKTRGQQVTLRCSPKSGHDTVSWYQQALGQGPQFIFQYYEEEERQRGNFPDRFSGHQFPNYSSELNVNALLLGDSALYLCASSPLGSGNYEQYFGPGTRLTVT.

Only a few counts were recorded for this clonotype. This rearrangement joins TRBV28 to TRBJ1-2; TRBD1 agrees at 7 bases. The germline V gene encodes CDR1 MDHEN and CDR2 SYDVKM. The V and J ends lost 5 bases and 3 bases, in that order; junction bases with no gene match: 9. CDR3 length equals 15 residues. CDR3 sequence (DNA): TGTGCCAGCAGTCCCTCGACAGGGTCGTACTATGGCTACACCTTC. Translation: CASSPSTGSYYGYTF.

This clonotype was detected a few times. The CDR3 DNA reads TGTGCCAGCAGTTACGAGGGTACGGCAGATACGCAGTATTTT. It yields the protein CASSYEGTADTQYF. The V call is TRBV6-2 or TRBV6-3, the J call TRBJ2-3; D perhaps matches TRBD2 (5 bases). V was trimmed by 2 bases and J by 4 bases, leaving 10 bases between them. The length of the CDR3 is 14 residues. Germline loops: CDR1 MNHEY, CDR2 SVGEGT.

In this sample, this clonotype turned up a few times. This sequence joins TRBV19 and TRBJ2-1; no reliable D call. V lost 4 bases, J lost 0 bases, and 7 bases lay in between. CDR3 length: 14 residues. Germline V CDR1 and CDR2: LNHDA, SQIVND (reference sequence). The CDR3 DNA reads TGTGCCAGTAGTACTTCGATCTCCTACAATGAGCAGTTCTTC. Protein: CASSTSISYNEQFF.

This clonotype is a singleton in its sample. Given a much more abundant clone one base away, this may be a read error. This sequence joins TRBV7-2 and TRBJ1-1; tentative D call: TRBD1 (6 bases). The CDR3 is 16 amino acids. Germline assignment: CDR1 SGHTA and CDR2 FQGNSA. CDR3: CASSQTGFDMNAEAFF. In nucleotides, the CDR3 is TGTGCCAGCAGCCAAACAGGGTTCGATATGAACGCTGAAGCTTTCTTT.

This clonotype was counted only a few times. The chain joins TRBV19 to TRBJ2-5, with a weak D call TRBD1 (6 bases). The V end was cut by 7 bases, the J end by 2 bases, with 11 bases between. In germline, CDR1 is LNHDA, CDR2 SQIVND (reference sequence). The length of the CDR3 is 13 residues. The CDR3 loop reads CASTQRGQETQYF. DNA for the CDR3: TGTGCCAGTACCCAGAGGGGGCAAGAGACCCAGTACTTC.

The table lists this clonotype with many counts. The V call is TRBV5-4, the J call TRBJ2-7; possibly TRBD1 or TRBD2 for D (5 bases each). The CDR3 is made up of 13 amino acids. V was shortened by 3 bases and J by 6 bases, with 13 bases between the two germline ends. Germline V CDR1 and CDR2: SGHNT, YYREEE (reference sequence). CDR3 amino acids: CASSSAEGTEQYF. For the CDR3, the DNA is TGTGCCAGCAGCTCGGCCGAGGGGACCGAGCAGTACTTC.

The rearrangement links TRBV7-2 to TRBJ2-7; D may correspond to TRBD1 or TRBD2 (6 bases each). Germline lookup yields CDR1 SGHTA and CDR2 FQGNSA. Trimming removed 5 bases from V and 5 bases from J, with 19 bases in between. The CDR3 is made up of 15 amino acids. The CDR3: CASSTYGGPANEQYF. The DNA of the CDR3 is TGTGCCAGCAGCACATACGGGGGCCCTGCCAACGAGCAGTACTTC.

As to this clonotype: It may be a read error: a sequence one base away is much more abundant. This chain joins TRBV27 and TRBJ2-7; D gene ambiguous. Germline CDR1 MNHEY, CDR2 SMNVEV (reference sequence). The CDR3 is made up of 13 amino acids. The DNA for the CDR3 is TGTGCCAGCAGTTTTGCCCTGGGGTACGAGCGGTACTTC. Encoded protein: CASSFALGYERYF.

About this clonotype: Being one base from a much bigger clone, this may be a read error. The chain joins TRBV24-1 to TRBJ2-3; 7 nucleotides align to TRBD1. This CDR3 has 13 amino acids. Germline V gene sequence: CDR1 KGHDR, CDR2 SFDVKD. CDR3 in amino acids: CATSERGTDPQYF. The CDR3 DNA sequence: TGTGCCACCAGTGAAAGGGGGACAGATCCGCAGTATTTT.

This clonotype was found many times. V is TRBV11-2 and J is TRBJ2-1, with TRBD1 matching 9 bases. The ends lost 4 bases at V and 4 bases at J; junction bases unmatched: 5. The CDR3 contains 15 residues. Germline values: CDR1 SGHAT, CDR2 FQNNGV. The CDR3 protein is CASSSQGANYNEQFF. The CDR3 nucleotides are TGTGCCAGCAGCTCACAGGGGGCGAATTACAATGAGCAGTTCTTC.

On this clonotype: Relative to the germline gene, one junction end is altered; a read error may explain this. The rearrangement uses TRBV20-1 and TRBJ1-6; D is perhaps TRBD1 (6 bases). Germline CDR1 and CDR2: DFQATT and SNEGSKA (reference sequence). The CDR3 length is 16 residues. The CDR3 reads CSARAGGGSYNPPLHF. CDR3 DNA sequence: TGCAGTGCTAGAGCGGGTGGGGGCTCCTATAATCCACCCCTCCACTTT.